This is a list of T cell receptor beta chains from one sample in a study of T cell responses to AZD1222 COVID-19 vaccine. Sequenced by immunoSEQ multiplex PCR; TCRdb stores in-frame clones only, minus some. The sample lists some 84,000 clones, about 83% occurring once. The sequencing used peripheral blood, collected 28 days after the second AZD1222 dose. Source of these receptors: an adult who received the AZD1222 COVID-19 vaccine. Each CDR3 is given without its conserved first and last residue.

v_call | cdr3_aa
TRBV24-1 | ATSDFSGQQF
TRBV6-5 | ASSLTGAVNYGYT
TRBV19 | ASRARVLGTEAF
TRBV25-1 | ASSEGAYNYGYT
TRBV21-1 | ASATGQGSFWY
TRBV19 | ASSEKTGSFSYEQY
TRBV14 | ASSQVGQGAYGYT
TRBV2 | ASSDGRGLRNQPQH
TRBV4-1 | ASSPQGQGPYIRF
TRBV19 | ASTNPGDKNIQY
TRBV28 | ASSYETGGVSYEQY
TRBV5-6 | ASIRGSTEAF
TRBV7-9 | ASSLGSAMGDNEQF
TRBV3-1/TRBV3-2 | ASSQPAPGSQY
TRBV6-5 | ASIHGRLNTGELF